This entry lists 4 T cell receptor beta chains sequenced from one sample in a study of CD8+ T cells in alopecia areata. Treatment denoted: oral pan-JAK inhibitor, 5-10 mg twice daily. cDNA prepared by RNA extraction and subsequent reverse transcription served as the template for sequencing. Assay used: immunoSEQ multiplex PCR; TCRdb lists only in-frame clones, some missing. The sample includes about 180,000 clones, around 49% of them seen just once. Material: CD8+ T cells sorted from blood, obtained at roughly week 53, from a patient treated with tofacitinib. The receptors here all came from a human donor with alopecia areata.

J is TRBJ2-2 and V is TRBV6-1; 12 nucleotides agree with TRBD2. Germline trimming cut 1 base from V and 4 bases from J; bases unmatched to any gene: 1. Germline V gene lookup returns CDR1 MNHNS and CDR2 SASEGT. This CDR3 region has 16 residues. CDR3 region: CASSEGLAGATGELFF. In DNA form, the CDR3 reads TGTGCCAGCAGTGAAGGACTAGCGGGGGCCACCGGGGAGCTGTTTTTT.

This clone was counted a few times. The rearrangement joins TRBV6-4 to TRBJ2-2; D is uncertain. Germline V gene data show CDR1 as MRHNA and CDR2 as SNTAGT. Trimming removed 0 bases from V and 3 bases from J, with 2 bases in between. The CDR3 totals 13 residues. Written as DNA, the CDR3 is TGTGCCAGCAGTGACTCCCACACCGGGGAGCTGTTTTTT. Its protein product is CASSDSHTGELFF.

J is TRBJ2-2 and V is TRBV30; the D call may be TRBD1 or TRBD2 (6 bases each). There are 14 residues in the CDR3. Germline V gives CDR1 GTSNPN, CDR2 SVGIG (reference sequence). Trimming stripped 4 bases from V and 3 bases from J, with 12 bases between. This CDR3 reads CAWIWGAHTGELFF. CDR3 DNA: TGTGCCTGGATTTGGGGGGCCCACACCGGGGAGCTGTTTTTT.

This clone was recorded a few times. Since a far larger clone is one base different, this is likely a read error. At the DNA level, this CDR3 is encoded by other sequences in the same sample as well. The CDR3 coding sequence is TGCGCCAGCAGCCGGACTAGCGGGGGGGCCACAGATACGCAGTATTTT. Its translation: CASSRTSGGATDTQYF. This rearrangement joins TRBV4-1 to TRBJ2-3; TRBD2 matches at 15 bases. Trimming took 4 bases from V and 2 from J; bases not matched to a gene: 1. The CDR3 loop spans 16 amino acids. Per the germline V gene, CDR1 is MGHRA and CDR2 is YSYEKL.